This TCR beta chain was documented in a study of patients and donors after allogeneic stem cell transplantation. The sample holds many counts of this clonotype. TCRdb used MiXCR to reprocess the RT-PCR reads, holding one entry per CDR3 protein. The table includes fewer than 95,000 distinct CDR3 sequences, approximately 5.2% detected once. Sequencing input: blood, either unsorted or a sorted T cell fraction (not recorded which). This sequence originates from a human donor who was either an allogeneic HSCT recipient or a stem cell or donor lymphocyte infusion donor (not recorded which). It is not recorded whose cells these are; they may come from a transplant donor.

The chain's CDR3 is CASSQLGQGGSGYTF. The CDR3, as DNA: TGTGCCAGCAGCCAACTGGGACAGGGAGGAAGTGGCTACACCTTC. The chain is built from TRBV14 and TRBJ1-2; 9 bases are a match to TRBD1. The ends lost 2 bases at V and 7 bases at J; junction bases unmatched: 8. This CDR3 has 15 amino acids. Germline CDR1 and CDR2: SGHDN and FVKESK.